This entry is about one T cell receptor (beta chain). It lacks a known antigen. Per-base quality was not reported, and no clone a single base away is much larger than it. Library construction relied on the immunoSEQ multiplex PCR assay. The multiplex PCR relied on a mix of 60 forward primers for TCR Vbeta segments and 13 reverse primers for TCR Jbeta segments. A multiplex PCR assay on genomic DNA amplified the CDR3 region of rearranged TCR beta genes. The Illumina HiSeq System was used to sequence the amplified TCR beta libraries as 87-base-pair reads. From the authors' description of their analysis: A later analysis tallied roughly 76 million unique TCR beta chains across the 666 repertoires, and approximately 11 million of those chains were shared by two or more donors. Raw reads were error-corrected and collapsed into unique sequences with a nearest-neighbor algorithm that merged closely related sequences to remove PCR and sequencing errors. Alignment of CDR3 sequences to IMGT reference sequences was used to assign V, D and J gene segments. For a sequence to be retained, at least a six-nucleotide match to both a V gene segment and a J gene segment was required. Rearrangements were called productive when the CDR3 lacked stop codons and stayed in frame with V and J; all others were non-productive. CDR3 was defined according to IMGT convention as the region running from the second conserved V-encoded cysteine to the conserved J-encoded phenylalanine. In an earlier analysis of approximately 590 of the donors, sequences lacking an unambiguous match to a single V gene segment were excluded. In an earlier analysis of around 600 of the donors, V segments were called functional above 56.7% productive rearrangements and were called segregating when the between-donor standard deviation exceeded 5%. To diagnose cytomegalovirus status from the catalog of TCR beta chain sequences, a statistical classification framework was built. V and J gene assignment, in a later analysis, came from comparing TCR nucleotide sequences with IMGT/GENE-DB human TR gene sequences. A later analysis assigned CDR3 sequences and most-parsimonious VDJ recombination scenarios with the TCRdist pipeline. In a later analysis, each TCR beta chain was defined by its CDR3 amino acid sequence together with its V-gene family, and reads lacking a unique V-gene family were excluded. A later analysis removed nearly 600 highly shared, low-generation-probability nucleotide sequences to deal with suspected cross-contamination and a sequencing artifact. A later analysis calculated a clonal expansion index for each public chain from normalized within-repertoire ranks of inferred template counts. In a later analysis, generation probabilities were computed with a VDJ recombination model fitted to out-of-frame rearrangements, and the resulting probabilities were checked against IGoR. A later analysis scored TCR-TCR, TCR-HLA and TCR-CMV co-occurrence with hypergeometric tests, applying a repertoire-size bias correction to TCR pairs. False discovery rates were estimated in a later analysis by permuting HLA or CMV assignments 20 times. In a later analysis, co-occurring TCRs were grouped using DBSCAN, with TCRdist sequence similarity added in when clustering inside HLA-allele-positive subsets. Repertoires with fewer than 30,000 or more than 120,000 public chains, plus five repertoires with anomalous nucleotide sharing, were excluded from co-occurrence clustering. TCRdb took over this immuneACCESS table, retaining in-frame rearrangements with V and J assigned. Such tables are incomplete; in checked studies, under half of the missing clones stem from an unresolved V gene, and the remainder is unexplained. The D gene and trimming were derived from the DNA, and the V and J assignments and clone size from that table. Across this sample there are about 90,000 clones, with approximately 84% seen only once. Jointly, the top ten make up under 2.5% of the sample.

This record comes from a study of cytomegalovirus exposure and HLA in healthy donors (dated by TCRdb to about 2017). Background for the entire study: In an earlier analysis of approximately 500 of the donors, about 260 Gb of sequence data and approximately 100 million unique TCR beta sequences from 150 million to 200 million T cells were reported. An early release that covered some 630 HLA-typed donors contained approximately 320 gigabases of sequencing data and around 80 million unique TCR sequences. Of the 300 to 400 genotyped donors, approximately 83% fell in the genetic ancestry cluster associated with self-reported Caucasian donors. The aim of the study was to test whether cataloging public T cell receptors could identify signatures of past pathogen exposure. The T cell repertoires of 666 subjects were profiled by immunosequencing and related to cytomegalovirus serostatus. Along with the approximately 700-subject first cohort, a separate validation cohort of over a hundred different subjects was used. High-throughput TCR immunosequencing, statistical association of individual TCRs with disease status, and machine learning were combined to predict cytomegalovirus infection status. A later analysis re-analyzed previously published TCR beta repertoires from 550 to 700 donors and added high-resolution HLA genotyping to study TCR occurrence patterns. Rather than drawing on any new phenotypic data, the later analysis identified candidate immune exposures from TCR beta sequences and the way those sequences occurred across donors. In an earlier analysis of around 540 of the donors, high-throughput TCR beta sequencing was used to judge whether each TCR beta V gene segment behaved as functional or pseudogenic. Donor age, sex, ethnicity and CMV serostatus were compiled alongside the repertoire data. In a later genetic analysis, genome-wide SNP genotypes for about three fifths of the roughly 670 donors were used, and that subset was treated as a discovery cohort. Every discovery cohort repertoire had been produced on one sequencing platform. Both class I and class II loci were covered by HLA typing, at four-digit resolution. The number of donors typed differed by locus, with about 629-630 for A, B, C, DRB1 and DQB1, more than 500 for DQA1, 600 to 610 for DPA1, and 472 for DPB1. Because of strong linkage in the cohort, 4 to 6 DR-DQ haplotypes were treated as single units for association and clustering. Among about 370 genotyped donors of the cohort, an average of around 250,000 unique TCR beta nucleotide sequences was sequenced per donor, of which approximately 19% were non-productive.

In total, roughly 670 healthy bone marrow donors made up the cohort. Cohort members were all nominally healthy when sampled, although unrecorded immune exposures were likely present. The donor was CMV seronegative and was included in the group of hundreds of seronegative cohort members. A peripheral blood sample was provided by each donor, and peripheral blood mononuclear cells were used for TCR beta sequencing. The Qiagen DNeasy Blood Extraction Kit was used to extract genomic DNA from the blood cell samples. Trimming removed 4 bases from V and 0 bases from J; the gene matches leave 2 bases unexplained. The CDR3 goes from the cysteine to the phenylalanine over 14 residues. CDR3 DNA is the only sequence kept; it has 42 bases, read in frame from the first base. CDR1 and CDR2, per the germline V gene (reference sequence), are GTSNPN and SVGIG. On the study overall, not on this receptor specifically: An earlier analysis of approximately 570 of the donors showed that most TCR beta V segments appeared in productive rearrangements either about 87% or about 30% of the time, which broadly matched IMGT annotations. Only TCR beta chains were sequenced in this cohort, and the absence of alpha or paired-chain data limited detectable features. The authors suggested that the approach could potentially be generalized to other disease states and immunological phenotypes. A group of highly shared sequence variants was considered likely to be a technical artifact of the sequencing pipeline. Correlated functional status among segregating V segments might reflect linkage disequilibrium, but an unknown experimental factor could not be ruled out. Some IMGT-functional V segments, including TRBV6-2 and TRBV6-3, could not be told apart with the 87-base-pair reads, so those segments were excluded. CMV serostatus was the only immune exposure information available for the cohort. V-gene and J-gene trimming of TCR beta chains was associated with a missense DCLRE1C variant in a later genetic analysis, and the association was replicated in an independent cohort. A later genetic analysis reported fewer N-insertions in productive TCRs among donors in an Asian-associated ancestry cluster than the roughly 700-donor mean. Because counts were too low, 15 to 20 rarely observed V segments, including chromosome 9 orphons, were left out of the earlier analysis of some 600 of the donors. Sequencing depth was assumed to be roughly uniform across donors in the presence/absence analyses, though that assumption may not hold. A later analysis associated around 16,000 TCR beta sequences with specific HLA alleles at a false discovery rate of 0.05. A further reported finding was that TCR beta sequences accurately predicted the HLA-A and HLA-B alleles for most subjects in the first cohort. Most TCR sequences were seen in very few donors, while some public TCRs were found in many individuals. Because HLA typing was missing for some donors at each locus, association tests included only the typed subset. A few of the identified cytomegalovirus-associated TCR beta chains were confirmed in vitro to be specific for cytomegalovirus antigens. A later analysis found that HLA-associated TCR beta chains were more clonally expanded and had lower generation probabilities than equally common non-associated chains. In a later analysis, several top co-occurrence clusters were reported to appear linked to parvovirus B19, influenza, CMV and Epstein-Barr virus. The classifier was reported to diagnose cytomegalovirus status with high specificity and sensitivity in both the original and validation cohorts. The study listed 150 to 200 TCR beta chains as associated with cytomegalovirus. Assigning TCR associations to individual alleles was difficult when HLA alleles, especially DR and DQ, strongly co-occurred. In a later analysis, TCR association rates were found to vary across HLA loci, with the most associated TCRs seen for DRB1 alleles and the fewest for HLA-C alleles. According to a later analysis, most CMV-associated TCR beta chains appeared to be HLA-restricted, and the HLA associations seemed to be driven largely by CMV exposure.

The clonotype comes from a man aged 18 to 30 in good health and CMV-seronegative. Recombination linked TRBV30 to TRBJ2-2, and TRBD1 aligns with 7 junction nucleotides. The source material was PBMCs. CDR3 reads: CAWTGTANTGELFF. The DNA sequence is TGTGCCTGGACCGGGACAGCGAACACCGGGGAGCTGTTTTTT. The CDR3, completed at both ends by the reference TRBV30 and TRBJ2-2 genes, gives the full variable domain SQTIHQWPATLVQPVGSPLSLECTVEGTSNPNLYWYRQAAGRGLQLLFYSVGIGQISSEVPQNLSASRPQDRQFILSSKKLLLSDSGFYLCAWTGTANTGELFFGEGSRLTVL.